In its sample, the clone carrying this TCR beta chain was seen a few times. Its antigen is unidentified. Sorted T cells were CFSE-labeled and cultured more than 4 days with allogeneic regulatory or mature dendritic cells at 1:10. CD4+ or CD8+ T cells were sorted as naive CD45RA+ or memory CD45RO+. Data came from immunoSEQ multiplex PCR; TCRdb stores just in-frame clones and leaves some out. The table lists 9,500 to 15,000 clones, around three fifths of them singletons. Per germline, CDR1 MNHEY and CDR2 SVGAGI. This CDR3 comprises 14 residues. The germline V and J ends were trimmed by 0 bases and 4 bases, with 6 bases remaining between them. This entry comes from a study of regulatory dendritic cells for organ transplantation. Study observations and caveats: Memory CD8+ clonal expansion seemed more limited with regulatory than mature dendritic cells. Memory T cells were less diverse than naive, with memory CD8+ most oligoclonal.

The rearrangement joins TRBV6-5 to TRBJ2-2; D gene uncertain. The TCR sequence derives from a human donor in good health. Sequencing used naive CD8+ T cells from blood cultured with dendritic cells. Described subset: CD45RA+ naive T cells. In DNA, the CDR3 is TGTGCCAGCAGTTACTCAGCAAGCACCGGGGAGCTGTTTTTT. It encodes CASSYSASTGELFF.